These 26 T cell receptor beta chains originate from one sample sequenced in a study of blood T cell repertoires in COVID-19. The method was immunoSEQ multiplex PCR; TCRdb's version includes in-frame clones alone and lacks a portion of them. The repertoire has roughly 200,000 clones, 85% of them found once; the top ten carry around 20%. The sample was PBMCs or T cells enriched from blood (not recorded which). Receptors were obtained from a man between 35 and 55 years old who had recovered from COVID-19.

This clone appeared a few times. The genes are TRBV11-3 and TRBJ2-3, with TRBD2 identical over 8 bases. CDR1 is SGHNT and CDR2 is YENEEA in the germline V gene. V lost 5 bases to trimming and J lost 3 bases; unmatched junction nucleotides: 7. This CDR3 spans 15 amino acids. CDR3 sequence: CASSESGSYTDTQYF. CDR3 in DNA: TGTGCCAGCAGCGAAAGCGGGAGTTATACAGATACGCAGTATTTT.

This sequence joins TRBV4-1 and TRBJ1-1; 7 bases are shared with TRBD1. The CDR3 consists of 14 residues. Germline V lookup: CDR1 MGHRA, CDR2 YSYEKL. V trimming: 3 bases; J trimming: 3 bases; junction bases outside the gene matches: 4. The CDR3: CASSQRTGHTEAFF. As DNA, the CDR3 is TGCGCCAGCAGCCAGAGGACAGGTCACACTGAAGCTTTCTTT.

The chain has TRBV4-1 and TRBJ1-5, with D hard to call. V lost 1 base to trimming and J lost 5 bases, with 9 bases between them. CDR1 is MGHRA and CDR2 is YSYEKL in the germline V gene. The CDR3 runs 14 residues. CDR3 nucleotides: TGCGCCAGCAGCCAAGTGTACGGAGATCAGCCCCAGCATTTT. Translating it yields CASSQVYGDQPQHF.

The J gene is TRBJ2-3, the V gene TRBV25-1, with D unresolved. Germline CDR1 MGHDK, CDR2 SYGVNS. V lost 1 base and J lost 9, with 8 bases in between. There are 12 residues in the CDR3. The CDR3 coding sequence is TGTGCCAGCAGTGAATCTGCTGGCACGCAGTATTTT. Translating it yields CASSESAGTQYF.

This clone was counted a single time. The rearrangement joins TRBV27 to TRBJ2-2; weak D call: TRBD2 (6 bases). The CDR3 totals 16 residues. Trimming shortened V by 3 bases and J by 4 bases, and 15 bases separated the two germline ends. Germline V gives CDR1 MNHEY, CDR2 SMNVEV (reference sequence). This CDR3 is CASSFTSGGITGELFF. The CDR3 nucleotides are TGTGCCAGCAGTTTCACTTCAGGCGGGATCACCGGGGAGCTGTTTTTT.

This clone showed up just a few times. The V and J genes are TRBV13 and TRBJ2-7; D unclear. Trimming shortened V by 2 bases and J by 0 bases, and 11 bases separated the two germline ends. CDR1 and CDR2 from the germline V gene are PRHDT and FYEKMQ (reference sequence). The CDR3 extends over 15 amino acids. CDR3 in DNA: TGTGCCAGCAGCTTATCCGGGTTGAGCTCCTACGAGCAGTACTTC. Translation: CASSLSGLSSYEQYF.

This chain uses TRBV11-3 with TRBJ1-4, with 8 bases lining up with TRBD1. V shed 5 bases, J shed 7 bases, and the junction held 6 bases outside the gene matches. The CDR3 contains 14 residues. Germline lookup yields CDR1 SGHNT and CDR2 YENEEA. CDR3: CASSPGTGREKLFF. In DNA form, the CDR3 reads TGTGCCAGCAGCCCCGGGACAGGACGTGAAAAACTGTTTTTT.

This chain joins TRBV19 and TRBJ2-7; 11 bases are shared with TRBD2. This CDR3 has 15 residues. V shed 2 bases, J shed 6 bases, and the junction held 6 bases outside the gene matches. Looked up from germline, CDR1 is LNHDA and CDR2 is SQIVND (reference sequence). This CDR3 is CASSIITSGSFEQYF. The CDR3 nucleotides are TGTGCCAGTAGTATAATAACTAGCGGGAGTTTCGAGCAGTACTTC.

The sample holds one count of this clone. The rearrangement links TRBV18 to TRBJ2-1; D call uncertain. The V end lost 0 bases, the J end lost 4 bases, and 10 bases lay between the germline ends. This CDR3 region has 15 residues. Germline V lookup: CDR1 KGHSH, CDR2 LQKENI. CDR3 amino acids: CASSPPGREYNEQFF. CDR3 coding DNA: TGTGCCAGCTCACCACCGGGCCGAGAATACAATGAGCAGTTCTTC.

The table lists this clone with a few counts. This chain connects TRBV6-5 to TRBJ1-2; 9 bases are a match to TRBD1. Trimming removed 5 bases from V and 8 bases from J; junction bases left unmatched: 9. The germline V gene has CDR1 MNHEY and CDR2 SVGAGI. The CDR3 totals 14 residues. Written as DNA, the CDR3 is TGTGCCAGCAGTACTCTCGGGACAGGGAAGGGCTACACCTTC. This encodes CASSTLGTGKGYTF.

J is TRBJ1-1 and V is TRBV5-5; D might be TRBD1 (5 bases). The CDR3 has 14 residues. V was shortened by 4 bases and J by 2 bases, with 12 bases between the two germline ends. Germline CDR1 SGHKS, CDR2 YYEKEE (reference sequence). CDR3 residues: CASSRGTVNTEAFF. CDR3 coding DNA: TGTGCCAGCAGCCGGGGGACGGTAAACACTGAAGCTTTCTTT.

The chain links TRBV27 to TRBJ2-3, with 7 bases lining up with TRBD2. In germline, CDR1 is MNHEY, CDR2 SMNVEV (reference sequence). The CDR3 sequence is 13 residues long. V dropped 5 bases and J dropped 4; count of bases not matched to a gene: 3. The CDR3 sequence is CASSPAGADTQYF. DNA for the CDR3: TGTGCCAGCAGTCCGGCGGGAGCAGATACGCAGTATTTT.

The V and J genes are TRBV10-3 and TRBJ1-1; no reliable D call. V shed 0 bases and J shed 5 bases, with 7 bases lying between them. Per the germline V gene, CDR1 is ENHRY and CDR2 is SYGVKD. The CDR3 contains 13 residues. The DNA of the CDR3 is TGTGCCATCAGTGAGTCGACCGGGACTGAAGCTTTCTTT. Protein sequence: CAISESTGTEAFF.

The chain couples TRBV28 to TRBJ1-4; D possibly corresponds to TRBD1 (6 bases). Per the germline V gene, CDR1 is MDHEN and CDR2 is SYDVKM. The CDR3 extends over 12 amino acids. Trimming removed 3 bases at V and 8 bases at J, with 7 bases between. Here the CDR3 DNA reads TGTGCCAGCAGTTTTGGACAGGAAAAACTGTTTTTT. Its translation is CASSFGQEKLFF.

The rearrangement uses TRBV5-1 and TRBJ2-7, with TRBD2 identical over 8 bases. Germline CDR1 SGHRS, CDR2 YFSETQ. This CDR3 is 15 amino acids long. J gave up 2 bases and V 0 bases, and 4 bases lay outside the gene matches. In nucleotides, the CDR3 is TGCGCCAGCAGCTTGGGAATAGCGGGAACCTACGAGCAGTACTTC. Translating gives CASSLGIAGTYEQYF.

This rearrangement joins TRBV28 to TRBJ2-7; 9 nucleotides line up with TRBD1. V dropped 7 bases and J dropped 1; count of bases not matched to a gene: 14. CDR3 length: 17 amino acids. Germline V lookup: CDR1 MDHEN, CDR2 SYDVKM. CDR3 coding DNA: TGTGCCAGCACCACCGTTCCGGGACAGGGCTCATCCTACGAGCAGTACTTC. Translating it yields CASTTVPGQGSSYEQYF.

In its sample, this clone was seen a few times. The J gene is TRBJ2-5, the V gene TRBV18; a weak D match, TRBD1 (5 bases). CDR1 and CDR2 (germline): KGHSH, LQKENI. Trimming stripped 6 bases from V and 4 bases from J, with 15 bases between. CDR3 length: 14 residues. The CDR3 spells CASSRDSSPETQYF. CDR3 DNA: TGTGCCAGCTCCCGAGACAGTTCCCCAGAGACCCAGTACTTC.

The genes are TRBV5-4 and TRBJ2-3; 12 positions match TRBD2. CDR3 size: 15 residues. Germline values: CDR1 SGHNT, CDR2 YYREEE (reference sequence). V trimming: 6 bases; J trimming: 7 bases; junction bases outside the gene matches: 9. CDR3 loop: CASTPGTSGPHTQYF. CDR3 nucleotide sequence: TGTGCCAGCACCCCCGGGACTAGCGGGCCACATACGCAGTATTTT.

This clone was detected only once. In nucleotides, the CDR3 is TGTGCCAGCAGCTCCCTTTACACTGAAGCTTTCTTT. Amino acid sequence: CASSSLYTEAFF. The rearrangement joins TRBV11-3 to TRBJ1-1; unclear D gene. The CDR3 is 12 residues long. The germline V gene encodes CDR1 SGHNT and CDR2 YENEEA. Deletions cut 4 bases from V and 3 bases from J, with 6 bases between.

Comment on this clone: A junction boundary mismatches the germline segment, possibly from a read error. The V gene is TRBV12-3 or TRBV12-4, the J gene TRBJ1-1; possibly TRBD1 for D (6 bases). This CDR3 is built from 13 residues. CDR3 loop: CASSPTGNAEAFF. In nucleotides, the CDR3 is TGTGCCAGCAGTCCTACAGGGAACGCTGAAGCTTTCTTT.

This chain connects TRBV7-2 to TRBJ1-5; D is uncertain. Deletions cut 5 bases from V and 6 bases from J, with 17 bases between. Germline CDR1 SGHTA, CDR2 FQGNSA. This CDR3 has 15 residues. CDR3 nucleotide sequence: TGTGCCAGCAGCCGGCACAACCGGGTTCCTCAGCCCCAGCATTTT. Protein product: CASSRHNRVPQPQHF.

V gene TRBV7-2 combines with J gene TRBJ2-7, with 10 bases lining up with TRBD1. The J segment lost 6 bases and the V segment lost 4 bases, leaving 6 bases of the junction unmatched. Germline V gene sequence: CDR1 SGHTA, CDR2 FQGNSA. The length of the CDR3 is 14 residues. The CDR3: CASSSGGQGREQYF. CDR3 coding DNA: TGTGCCAGCAGCTCTGGGGGACAGGGGCGCGAGCAGTACTTC.

The rearrangement uses TRBV3-1 (or the pseudogene TRBV3-2) and TRBJ1-2, with 10 bases fitting TRBD1. CDR3 length: 14 amino acids. Trimming cost V 4 bases and J 7 bases; bases outside gene matches: 6. Germline CDR1 reads LGHDT; CDR2 reads YNNKEL (reference sequence). The CDR3, as DNA: TGTGCCAGCAGCCCAGACAGGGGGCGCGGTGGCTACACCTTC. Its protein product is CASSPDRGRGGYTF.

The chain carries TRBV29-1 and TRBJ2-5; 8 bases align to TRBD1. V gave up 4 bases and J gave up 6 bases; unmatched junction bases: 4. Germline CDR1 and CDR2: SQVTM and ANQGSEA. The CDR3 is made up of 12 amino acids. The CDR3 loop is CSVGQGIKTQYF. DNA for the CDR3: TGCAGCGTTGGACAGGGGATAAAGACCCAGTACTTC.

The V gene is TRBV15, the J gene TRBJ2-1, with 8 nucleotides matching TRBD2. Germline CDR1 and CDR2: LNHNV and YYDKDF (reference sequence). V gave up 5 bases and J gave up 1 base; unmatched junction bases: 4. This CDR3 contains 15 residues. The CDR3 here is CATSRAGASYNEQFF. The CDR3, as DNA: TGTGCCACCAGCCGAGCGGGAGCATCCTACAATGAGCAGTTCTTC.

A single count supports this clone. The chain recombines TRBV30 with TRBJ1-1; weak D call: TRBD1 (5 bases). In germline, CDR1 is GTSNPN, CDR2 SVGIG (reference sequence). The length of the CDR3 is 14 residues. V lost 2 bases to trimming and J lost 5 bases, with 15 bases between them. The CDR3 region has the DNA TGTGCCTGGAGTTTCGGGGGGAGTAGGACTGAAGCTTTCTTT. Translation: CAWSFGGSRTEAFF.